Below are 5 T cell receptor beta chains sequenced from a single sample in a study of a mutant IDH1 vaccine in newly diagnosed glioma. Sample time point: baseline, week 1 (first vaccination visit). Documented treatment: pre-vaccination baseline after standard-of-care therapy. Generated by immunoSEQ multiplex PCR, the TCRdb table keeps only in-frame clones and is missing some. The sample lists about 69,000 clones, 70% to 90% occurring once. Sequencing used PBMCs, obtained from a glioma patient treated with radiotherapy, temozolomide or both. The receptors were gathered from a man aged 25 to 45 with glioma.

The V call is TRBV15, the J call TRBJ1-2; no definite D call. Trimming pared 5 bases from V and 0 bases from J, leaving 22 bases between. From germline, CDR1 is LNHNV and CDR2 YYDKDF (reference sequence). The CDR3 extends over 18 amino acids. CDR3 region: CATSLNVGSWASNYGYTF. Written as DNA, the CDR3 is TGTGCCACCAGCCTAAACGTGGGTTCTTGGGCCTCTAACTATGGCTACACCTTC.

The chain links TRBV5-1 to TRBJ2-1; 13 nucleotides agree with TRBD2. This CDR3 is built from 17 residues. The J segment lost 4 bases and the V segment lost 4 bases, leaving 8 bases of the junction unmatched. The V gene's germline CDR1 is SGHRS and CDR2 YFSETQ. CDR3 sequence (DNA): TGCGCCAGCAGCCATACCGGACTAGCGGGGGTTTACAATGAGCAGTTCTTC. Its protein product is CASSHTGLAGVYNEQFF.

The chain uses TRBV27 and TRBJ1-6; TRBD1 matches at 7 bases. With 7 bases clipped from V and 7 bases from J, the junction kept 13 bases outside the gene matches. There are 16 residues in the CDR3. Per germline, CDR1 MNHEY and CDR2 SMNVEV (reference sequence). The DNA for the CDR3 is TGTGCCAGCAACCTTGGACAGGCCTATTTCAATTCACCCCTCCACTTT. Its translation is CASNLGQAYFNSPLHF.

This sequence joins TRBV28 and TRBJ2-7; 11 bases are shared with TRBD1. Germline V gives CDR1 MDHEN, CDR2 SYDVKM. The junction had 7 bases not matched to a gene; V was cut back by 6 bases and J by 3 bases. The CDR3 contains 15 residues. CDR3 sequence (DNA): TGTGCCAGCAGGTGGGGGACAGGGGGTTACTACGAGCAGTACTTC. Translation gives CASRWGTGGYYEQYF.

The chain recombines TRBV4-2 with TRBJ2-2; D perhaps matches TRBD2 (5 bases). The CDR3 runs 18 residues. Germline-derived CDR1 and CDR2 are LGHNA and YNFKEQ. Trimming removed 5 bases at V and 6 bases at J, with 25 bases between. The CDR3 region is CASSLRRLLGSGPGELFF. CDR3 bases: TGTGCCAGCAGCTTGCGGCGGTTGTTAGGGAGTGGACCCGGGGAGCTGTTTTTT.